The clone carrying this T cell receptor beta chain was seen at least ten times. The missing CDR3 end, 3 residues past where the read stops, is filled in from the germline J gene. This entry belongs to a study of T cell clonality in common variable immunodeficiency. Repertoires were generated with immunoSEQ multiplex PCR, while TCRdb's copy carries only in-frame clones and drops some. The specimen has tens of thousands of clones, none found just once. The CDR3 runs to 14 residues. Trimming shortened V by 3 bases and J by 0 bases, and 10 bases separated the two germline ends. The germline gives CDR1 DFQATT, CDR2 SNEGSKA (reference sequence).

The V gene is TRBV20-1, the J gene TRBJ2-3; D is perhaps TRBD2 (6 bases). The sample comprised peripheral blood mononuclear cells. This receptor was taken from a person aged 18 to 70 in good health. The CDR3 sequence: CSASRRGSTDTQYF. The CDR3 DNA, read in part, is TGCAGTGCTAGCCGACGGGGGAGCACAGATACG.